Detailed here is one T cell receptor (beta chain). The sample holds many counts of this clone. The clone's antigen remains unknown. Base qualities are not at hand, and no much larger clone is one base apart. The data stem from a study of metastatic and nonmetastatic thyroid tumors (dated by TCRdb to the early 2020s). Broadly, across the study: For patients with malignant and with benign thyroid disease, the researchers compared repertoires between peripheral blood samples and tumor or nodule tissue samples. General findings and caveats noted by the study authors: In both blood and tumor samples, TCR beta diversity was reported to be significantly higher in malignant tumors than in benign nodules.

Trimming takes 2 bases off V and 4 bases off J; junction bases not matched to a gene: 4. The CDR3 runs 15 amino acids, cysteine and phenylalanine included. CDR3 DNA only is kept here, 45 bases in frame from base 1. CDR1 and CDR2 were assigned from the germline V gene as MNHEY and SVGAGI. None of the patients had been given any treatment before thyroid surgery. The study retrospectively analysed patient clinical samples collected from about 2012 to 2019 using T-cell receptor beta sequencing. Libraries were prepared through PCR. TCRdb names Illumina HiSeq 4000 as the instrument used. High-throughput sequencing was used to profile the CDR3 region of the TCR beta-chain in every patient. Turning to the authors' computational methods: Drawing on CDR3 differences between clinicopathological groups, the researchers built a classifier meant to tell apart patients with distant-metastatic papillary thyroid cancer. The Shannon index was used to measure repertoire diversity, and the Morisita-Horn index was used to measure how similar tumor and blood repertoires were. Starting from the raw public reads, TCRdb applied fastp trimming at Q25, assembled clones with MiXCR and retained in-frame beta chains. These V and J calls are TCRdb output, not the study's own analysis. The sample table records some 90,000 clones; around 7.8% of these occur just once. The leading ten clones occupy 8% to 10% of the sample.

The clonotype comes from a female donor with papillary thyroid cancer or a benign thyroid nodule (not recorded which). Some clones in this sample may be carry-over from other donors' samples. The V and J segments used are TRBV6-5 and TRBJ2-1, and 8 junction bases match TRBD1. Sequenced sample: blood. The DNA is TGTGCCAGCAGTTACGGGGACAGGTCATACAATGAGCAGTTCTTC. It translates as CASSYGDRSYNEQFF.